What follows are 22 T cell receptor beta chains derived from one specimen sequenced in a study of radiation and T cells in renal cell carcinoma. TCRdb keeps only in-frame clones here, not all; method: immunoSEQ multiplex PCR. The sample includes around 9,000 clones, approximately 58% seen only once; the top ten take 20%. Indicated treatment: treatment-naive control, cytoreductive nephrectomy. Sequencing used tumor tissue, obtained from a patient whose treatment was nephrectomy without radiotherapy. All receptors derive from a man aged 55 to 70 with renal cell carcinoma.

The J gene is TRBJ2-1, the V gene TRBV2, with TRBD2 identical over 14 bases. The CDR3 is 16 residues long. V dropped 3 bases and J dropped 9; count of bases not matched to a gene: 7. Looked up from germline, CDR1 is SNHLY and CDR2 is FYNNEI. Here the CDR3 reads CASSDPTSGGAGEQFF. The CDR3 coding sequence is TGTGCCAGCAGTGACCCGACTAGCGGGGGGGCGGGTGAGCAGTTCTTC.

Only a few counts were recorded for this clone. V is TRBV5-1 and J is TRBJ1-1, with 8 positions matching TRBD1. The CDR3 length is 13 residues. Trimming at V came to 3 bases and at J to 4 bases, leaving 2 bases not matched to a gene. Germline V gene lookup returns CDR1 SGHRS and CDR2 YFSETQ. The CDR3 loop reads CASSYGQGTEAFF. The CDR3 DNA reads TGCGCCAGCAGCTATGGACAGGGCACTGAAGCTTTCTTT.

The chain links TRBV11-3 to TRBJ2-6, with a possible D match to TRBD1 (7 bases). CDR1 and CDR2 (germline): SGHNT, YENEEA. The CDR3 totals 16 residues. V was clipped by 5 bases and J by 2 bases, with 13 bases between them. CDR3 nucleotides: TGTGCCAGCAGCCGCGGAGGGGGCGCTGGGGCCAACGTCCTGACTTTC. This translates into CASSRGGGAGANVLTF.

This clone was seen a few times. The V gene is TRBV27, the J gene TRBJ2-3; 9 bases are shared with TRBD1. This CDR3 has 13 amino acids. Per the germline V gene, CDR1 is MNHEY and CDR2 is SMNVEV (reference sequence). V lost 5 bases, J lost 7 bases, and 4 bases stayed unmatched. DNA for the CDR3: TGTGCCAGCAGTGGGACAGGGCAATATACGCAGTATTTT. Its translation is CASSGTGQYTQYF.

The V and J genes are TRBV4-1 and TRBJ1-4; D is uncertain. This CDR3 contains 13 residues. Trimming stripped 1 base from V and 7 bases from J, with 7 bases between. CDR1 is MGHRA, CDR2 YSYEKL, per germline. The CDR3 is CASSQVRGEKLFF. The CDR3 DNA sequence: TGCGCCAGCAGCCAAGTCCGAGGTGAAAAACTGTTTTTT.

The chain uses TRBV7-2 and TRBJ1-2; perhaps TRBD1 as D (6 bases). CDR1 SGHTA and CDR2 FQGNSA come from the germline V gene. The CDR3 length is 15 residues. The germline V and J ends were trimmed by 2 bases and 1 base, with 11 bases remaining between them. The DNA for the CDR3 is TGTGCCAGCAGCTTAAAAGGGGGAGATAACTATGGCTACACCTTC. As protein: CASSLKGGDNYGYTF.

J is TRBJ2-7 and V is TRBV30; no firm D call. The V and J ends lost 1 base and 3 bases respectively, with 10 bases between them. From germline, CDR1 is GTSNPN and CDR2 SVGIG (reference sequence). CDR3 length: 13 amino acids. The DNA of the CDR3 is TGTGCCTGGAGTGCGAACCCTCTCTACGAGCAGTACTTC. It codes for CAWSANPLYEQYF. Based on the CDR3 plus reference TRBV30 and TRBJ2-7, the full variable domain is SQTIHQWPATLVQPVGSPLSLECTVEGTSNPNLYWYRQAAGRGLQLLFYSVGIGQISSEVPQNLSASRPQDRQFILSSKKLLLSDSGFYLCAWSANPLYEQYFGPGTRLTVT.

The CDR3 DNA sequence: TGTGCCAGCAGCTCGGGACAGAGCTCCTACAATGAGCAGTTCTTC. Translated, it gives CASSSGQSSYNEQFF. This chain uses TRBV7-8 with TRBJ2-1; 7 bases are a match to TRBD1. Germline V CDR1 and CDR2: SGHVS, FQNEAQ. The CDR3 spans 15 residues. V lost 4 bases to trimming and J lost 0 bases; unmatched junction nucleotides: 3.

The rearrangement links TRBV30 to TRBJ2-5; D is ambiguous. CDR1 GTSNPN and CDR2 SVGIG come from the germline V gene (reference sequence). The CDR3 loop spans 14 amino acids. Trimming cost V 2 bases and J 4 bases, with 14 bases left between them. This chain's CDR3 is CAWSRNLGGETQYF. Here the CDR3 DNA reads TGTGCCTGGAGTAGGAATTTGGGCGGAGAGACCCAGTACTTC.

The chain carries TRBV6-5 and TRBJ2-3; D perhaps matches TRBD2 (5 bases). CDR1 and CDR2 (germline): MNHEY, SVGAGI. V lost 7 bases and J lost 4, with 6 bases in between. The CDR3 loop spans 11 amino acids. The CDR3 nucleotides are TGTGCCAGCAAGGGAGCAGATACGCAGTATTTT. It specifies CASKGADTQYF.

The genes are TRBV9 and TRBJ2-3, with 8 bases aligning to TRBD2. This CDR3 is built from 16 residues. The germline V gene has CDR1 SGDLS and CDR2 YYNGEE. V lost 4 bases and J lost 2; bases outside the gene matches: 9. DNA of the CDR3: TGTGCCAGCAGCCCCCGCGGGGGGACTAACACAGATACGCAGTATTTT. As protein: CASSPRGGTNTDTQYF. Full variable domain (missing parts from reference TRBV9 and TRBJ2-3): DSGVTQTPKHLITATGQRVTLRCSPRSGDLSVYWYQQSLDQGLQFLIQYYNGEERAKGNILERFSAQQFPDLHSELNLSSLELGDSALYFCASSPRGGTNTDTQYFGPGTRLTVL.

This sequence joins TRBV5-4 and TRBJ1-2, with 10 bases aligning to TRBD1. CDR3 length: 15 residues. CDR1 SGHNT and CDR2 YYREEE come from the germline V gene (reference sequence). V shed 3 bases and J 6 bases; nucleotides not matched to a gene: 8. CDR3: CASSSRTGGRDGYTF. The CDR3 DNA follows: TGTGCCAGCAGCTCGAGGACAGGGGGGAGAGATGGCTACACCTTC.

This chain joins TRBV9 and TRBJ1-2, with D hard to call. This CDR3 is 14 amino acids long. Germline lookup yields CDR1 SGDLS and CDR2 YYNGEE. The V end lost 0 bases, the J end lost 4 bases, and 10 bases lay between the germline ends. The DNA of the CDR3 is TGTGCCAGCAGCGTAGTGACGGGCCCCTATGGCTACACCTTC. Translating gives CASSVVTGPYGYTF. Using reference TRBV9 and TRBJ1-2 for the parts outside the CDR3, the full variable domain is DSGVTQTPKHLITATGQRVTLRCSPRSGDLSVYWYQQSLDQGLQFLIQYYNGEERAKGNILERFSAQQFPDLHSELNLSSLELGDSALYFCASSVVTGPYGYTFGSGTRLTVV.

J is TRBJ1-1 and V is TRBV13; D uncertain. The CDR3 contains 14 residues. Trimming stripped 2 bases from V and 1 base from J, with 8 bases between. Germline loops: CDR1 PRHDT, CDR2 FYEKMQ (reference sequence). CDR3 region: CASSLRGSNTEAFF. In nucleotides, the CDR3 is TGTGCCAGCAGCTTACGAGGTTCGAACACTGAAGCTTTCTTT.

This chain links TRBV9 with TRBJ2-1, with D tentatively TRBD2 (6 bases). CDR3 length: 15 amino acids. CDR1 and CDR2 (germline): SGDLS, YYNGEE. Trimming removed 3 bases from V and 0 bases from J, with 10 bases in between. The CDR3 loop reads CASSGAGSSYNEQFF. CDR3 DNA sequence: TGTGCCAGCAGCGGAGCGGGTAGCTCCTACAATGAGCAGTTCTTC. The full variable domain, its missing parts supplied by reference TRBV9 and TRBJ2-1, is DSGVTQTPKHLITATGQRVTLRCSPRSGDLSVYWYQQSLDQGLQFLIQYYNGEERAKGNILERFSAQQFPDLHSELNLSSLELGDSALYFCASSGAGSSYNEQFFGPGTRLTVL.

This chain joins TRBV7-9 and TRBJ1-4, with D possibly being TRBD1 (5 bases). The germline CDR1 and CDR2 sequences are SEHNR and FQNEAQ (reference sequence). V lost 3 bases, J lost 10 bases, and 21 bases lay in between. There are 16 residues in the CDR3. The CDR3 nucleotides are TGTGCCAGCAGCTTTCAAAGCAGGGTCGGGGGTGGAAAACTGTTTTTT. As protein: CASSFQSRVGGGKLFF.

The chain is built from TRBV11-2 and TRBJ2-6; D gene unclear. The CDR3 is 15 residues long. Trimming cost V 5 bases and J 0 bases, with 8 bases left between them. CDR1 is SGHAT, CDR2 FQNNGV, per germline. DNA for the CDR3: TGTGCCAGCAGCCTCACTACCTCTGGGGCCAACGTCCTGACTTTC. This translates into CASSLTTSGANVLTF. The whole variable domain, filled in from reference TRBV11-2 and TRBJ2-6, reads EAGVAQSPRYKIIEKRQSVAFWCNPISGHATLYWYQQILGQGPKLLIQFQNNGVVDDSQLPKDRFSAERLKGVDSTLKIQPAKLEDSAVYLCASSLTTSGANVLTFGAGSRLTVL.

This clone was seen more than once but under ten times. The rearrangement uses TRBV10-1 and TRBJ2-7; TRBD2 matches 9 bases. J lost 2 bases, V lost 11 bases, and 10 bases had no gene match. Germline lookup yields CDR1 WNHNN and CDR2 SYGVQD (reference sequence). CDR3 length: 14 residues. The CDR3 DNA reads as TGCGCCGGTAAGCGGGAGGTTAAGACCTACGAGCAGTACTTC. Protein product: CAGKREVKTYEQYF.

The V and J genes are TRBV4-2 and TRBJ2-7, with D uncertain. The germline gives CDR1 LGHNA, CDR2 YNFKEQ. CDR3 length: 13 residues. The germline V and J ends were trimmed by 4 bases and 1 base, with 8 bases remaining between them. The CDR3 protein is CASSLSRSYEQYF. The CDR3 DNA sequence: TGTGCCAGCAGCCTCTCTAGATCCTACGAGCAGTACTTC.

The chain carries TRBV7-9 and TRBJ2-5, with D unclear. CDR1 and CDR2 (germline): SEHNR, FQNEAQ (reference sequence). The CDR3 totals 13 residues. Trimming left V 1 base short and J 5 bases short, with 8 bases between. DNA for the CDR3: TGTGCCAGCAGCTTAGGAGTCCTGGAGACCCAGTACTTC. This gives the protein CASSLGVLETQYF. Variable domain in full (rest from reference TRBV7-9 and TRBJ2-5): DTGVSQNPRHKITKRGQNVTFRCDPISEHNRLYWYRQTLGQGPEFLTYFQNEAQLEKSRLLSDRFSAERPKGSFSTLEIQRTEQGDSAMYLCASSLGVLETQYFGPGTRLLVL.

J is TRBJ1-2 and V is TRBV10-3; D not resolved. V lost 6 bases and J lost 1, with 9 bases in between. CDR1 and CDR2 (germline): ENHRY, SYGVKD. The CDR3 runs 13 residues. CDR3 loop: CAIREDINYGYTF. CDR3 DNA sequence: TGTGCCATCAGGGAAGACATTAACTATGGCTACACCTTC.

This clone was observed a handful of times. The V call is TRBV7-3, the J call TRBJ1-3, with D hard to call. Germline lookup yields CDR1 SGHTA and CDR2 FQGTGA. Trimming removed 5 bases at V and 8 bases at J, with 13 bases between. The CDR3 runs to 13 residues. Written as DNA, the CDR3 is TGTGCCAGCAGCCGTACAGCCGGGGACACCATATATTTT. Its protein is CASSRTAGDTIYF. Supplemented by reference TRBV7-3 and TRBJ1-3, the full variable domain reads GAGVSQTPSNKVTEKGKYVELRCDPISGHTALYWYRQSLGQGPEFLIYFQGTGAADDSGLPNDRFFAVRPEGSVSTLKIQRTERGDSAVYLCASSRTAGDTIYFGEGSWLTVV.